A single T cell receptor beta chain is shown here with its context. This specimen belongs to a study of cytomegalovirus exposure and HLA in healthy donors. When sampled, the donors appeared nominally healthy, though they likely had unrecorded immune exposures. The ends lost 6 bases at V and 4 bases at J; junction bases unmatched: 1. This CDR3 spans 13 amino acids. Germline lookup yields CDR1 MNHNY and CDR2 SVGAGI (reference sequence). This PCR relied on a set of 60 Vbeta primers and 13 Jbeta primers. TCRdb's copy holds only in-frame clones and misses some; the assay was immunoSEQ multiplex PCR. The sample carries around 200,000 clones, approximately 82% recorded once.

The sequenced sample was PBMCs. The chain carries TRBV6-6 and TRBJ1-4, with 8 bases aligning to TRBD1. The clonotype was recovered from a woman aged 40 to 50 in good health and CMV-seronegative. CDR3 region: CASSDRGNEKLFF. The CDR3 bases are TGTGCCAGCAGCGACAGGGGTAATGAAAAACTGTTTTTT.